This TCR beta chain is drawn from a study of blood T cells in healthy people across ages. Using a J-beta primer mix together with a sample-barcoded 5' primer, a second PCR was run for roughly 7 to 11 cycles. TCRdb ran MiXCR on the 5' RACE reads and lists one entry per CDR3 protein. The sample has 800,000 to 950,000 distinct CDR3 sequences, around 34% seen once. V was pared by 6 bases and J by 1 base, with 3 bases of the junction left unmatched. This CDR3 region has 16 residues. The clonotype was recovered from a man younger than 35 in good health. Sequenced material: blood. The rearrangement uses TRBV12-3 or TRBV12-4 and TRBJ2-1; 13 bases agree with TRBD2. Here the CDR3 DNA reads TGTGCCAGCAGGTCGACTAGCGGGGGGTCCTACAATGAGCAGTTCTTC. Translating gives CASRSTSGGSYNEQFF.